This passage covers 21 T cell receptor beta chains from one sample sequenced in a study of T and B cells in COVID-19 patients. BIOMED2 TRB-A/B primer pools were used in multiplex TRB PCR. A single record per CDR3 protein comes from TCRdb applying MiXCR to the multiplex PCR reads. The repertoire holds roughly 15,000 distinct CDR3 sequences, with roughly 31% as singletons. TRB was amplified from about 250-500 ng of blood genomic DNA. Sequencing used blood. All receptors come from a human donor who had recovered from COVID-19.

Of note for this clonotype: This may stem from a read error, because a much larger clone lies one nucleotide away. This chain links TRBV6-5 with TRBJ2-7; 13 bases agree with TRBD2. V shed 7 bases and J 12 bases; nucleotides not matched to a gene: 12. The CDR3 has 14 residues. CDR1 is MNHEY and CDR2 is SVGAGI in the germline V gene. The CDR3 DNA follows: TGTGCCAGCACACAGGGACTAGCGGGGAGCCCTCGGTACTTC. Its protein is CASTQGLAGSPRYF.

V usage is TRBV5-4 and J usage is TRBJ2-5; TRBD1 matches at 8 bases. After removal of 2 bases from V and 2 bases from J, the junction contained 5 bases not matched to a gene. CDR3 length: 15 residues. CDR1 and CDR2 from the germline V gene are SGHNT and YYREEE (reference sequence). CDR3 protein: CASSLRDRFQETQYF. CDR3 in DNA: TGTGCCAGCAGCTTACGGGACAGGTTTCAAGAGACCCAGTACTTC.

This clonotype has only a few counts. The V call is TRBV5-4, the J call TRBJ1-5; D gene unclear. The CDR3 has 13 residues. Trimming took off 9 bases at V and 3 bases at J, with 13 bases between the two ends. The germline V gene has CDR1 SGHNT and CDR2 YYREEE (reference sequence). The CDR3 here is CATSVGPNQPQHF. CDR3 nucleotide sequence: TGTGCCACCTCCGTAGGGCCCAATCAGCCCCAGCATTTT.

A few counts support this clonotype. The germline gene is not matched at one end of the junction; a read error may be the cause. The chain uses TRBV20-1 and TRBJ1-2, with 7 bases lining up with TRBD1. CDR3 length: 13 residues. CDR1 and CDR2 (germline): DFQATT, SNEGSKA (reference sequence). This chain's CDR3 is CSARQGENYGYTF. CDR3 nucleotides: TGCAGTGCTAGACAGGGGGAGAACTACGGCTACACCTTC.

This clonotype is termed medium-sized (0.01 to 0.1%). V usage is TRBV19 and J usage is TRBJ2-5, with D unresolved. The V gene's germline CDR1 is LNHDA and CDR2 SQIVND (reference sequence). The CDR3 runs to 11 residues. Trimming stripped 5 bases from V and 5 bases from J, with 6 bases between. CDR3 loop: CASSLEETQYF. The CDR3 region has the DNA TGTGCCAGTAGTCTCGAGGAGACCCAGTACTTC. Full variable domain (missing parts from reference TRBV19 and TRBJ2-5): DGGITQSPKYLFRKEGQNVTLSCEQNLNHDAMYWYRQDPGQGLRLIYYSQIVNDFQKGDIAEGYSVSREKKESFPLTVTSAQKNPTAFYLCASSLEETQYFGPGTRLLVL.

J is TRBJ2-1 and V is TRBV5-4, with 9 bases aligning to TRBD2. The CDR3 is made up of 16 amino acids. CDR1 and CDR2 (germline): SGHNT, YYREEE (reference sequence). With 3 bases clipped from V and 2 bases from J, the junction kept 6 bases outside the gene matches. The CDR3 bases are TGTGCCAGCAGCTCCATAGCGGGAGACACCTACAATGAGCAGTTCTTC. It is translated as CASSSIAGDTYNEQFF.

About this clonotype: Since a much larger clone is just one base distant, this may be a read error. The chain links TRBV29-1 to TRBJ2-7, with D perhaps being TRBD1 or TRBD2 (5 bases each). Between the trimmed V and J ends, which lost 8 bases and 7 bases, there was a span of 21 bases. CDR1 is SQVTM, CDR2 ANQGSEA, per germline. The length of the CDR3 is 13 residues. CDR3 amino acids: CSPSWGAGNEQYF. CDR3 nucleotide sequence: TGCAGCCCCTCTTGGGGCGCCGGGAATGAGCAGTACTTC.

In nucleotides, the CDR3 is TGTGCCCACGGGACTAGCGGGGGTGAGCAGTTCTTC. Translation gives CAHGTSGGEQFF. The rearrangement links TRBV19 to TRBJ2-1, with 14 nucleotides matching TRBD2. CDR1 and CDR2 from the germline V gene are LNHDA and SQIVND (reference sequence). The CDR3 has 12 residues. V dropped 11 bases and J dropped 9; count of bases not matched to a gene: 3.

By share, this clonotype counts as medium-sized. The CDR3 is CSVGPRLGAYEQYF. The DNA for the CDR3 is TGCAGCGTTGGTCCTAGACTGGGTGCCTACGAGCAGTACTTC. The chain combines TRBV29-1 with TRBJ2-7; D not resolved. Trimming shortened V by 4 bases and J by 2 bases, and 15 bases separated the two germline ends. Per germline, CDR1 SQVTM and CDR2 ANQGSEA. The CDR3 covers 14 residues.

This clonotype turned up a few times. The rearrangement joins TRBV6-5 to TRBJ2-5; 9 bases map to TRBD1. The V gene's germline CDR1 is MNHEY and CDR2 SVGAGI. The CDR3 runs to 15 residues. Unmatched junction bases numbered 9, after V lost 5 bases and J lost 5 bases. CDR3 bases: TGTGCCAGCAGTCCCGGGACAGGGTCGTCTGAGACCCAGTACTTC. This gives the protein CASSPGTGSSETQYF.

In this sample, this clonotype turned up a few times. This chain uses TRBV10-3 with TRBJ1-2; D is possibly TRBD1 (5 bases). Germline V gives CDR1 ENHRY, CDR2 SYGVKD. The length of the CDR3 is 15 residues. Trimming took 10 bases from V and 2 from J, leaving 20 bases between them. The CDR3 DNA follows: TGTGCCACCATGAAACGGGGGGGGATAAACTATGGCTACACCTTC. Protein: CATMKRGGINYGYTF.

This clonotype has only a few counts. CDR3 nucleotides: TGTGCCAGCAGGGGGCGGGAGTTTCACAATGAGCAGTTCTTC. Its translation: CASRGREFHNEQFF. The chain uses TRBV6-5 and TRBJ2-1; 7 nucleotides align to TRBD2. The V gene's germline CDR1 is MNHEY and CDR2 SVGAGI. After removal of 6 bases from V and 5 bases from J, the junction contained 7 bases not matched to a gene. The CDR3 is 14 amino acids.

This clonotype is medium-sized. The chain employs TRBV15 and TRBJ1-2, with D maybe TRBD1 (6 bases). CDR3 length: 14 amino acids. The V gene lost 6 bases and the J gene lost 3 bases, with 14 bases spanning the gap. Germline values: CDR1 LNHNV, CDR2 YYDKDF (reference sequence). The chain's CDR3 is CATRPGGADYGYTF. In DNA, the CDR3 is TGTGCCACCAGACCCGGGGGCGCAGACTATGGCTACACCTTC.

V and J are TRBV5-4 and TRBJ2-1; TRBD1 might be the D (6 bases). V lost 2 bases, J lost 5 bases, and 14 bases lay in between. CDR3 length: 15 amino acids. The germline V gene has CDR1 SGHNT and CDR2 YYREEE (reference sequence). The CDR3: CASSFARGPNNEQFF. CDR3 DNA: TGTGCCAGCAGCTTCGCCAGGGGCCCCAACAATGAGCAGTTCTTC.

This chain uses TRBV20-1 with TRBJ1-2, with 8 bases aligning to TRBD1. The CDR3 length is 13 residues. The trim removed 4 bases at V and 0 bases at J, leaving 1 base unmatched. Looked up from germline, CDR1 is DFQATT and CDR2 is SNEGSKA (reference sequence). This chain's CDR3 is CSAKGQANYGYTF. The CDR3, as DNA: TGCAGTGCTAAGGGACAGGCTAACTATGGCTACACCTTC.

The chain is built from TRBV27 and TRBJ1-1; possibly TRBD1 for D (5 bases). Looked up from germline, CDR1 is MNHEY and CDR2 is SMNVEV (reference sequence). V lost 7 bases and J 8 bases, leaving 14 bases between the germline ends. This CDR3 has 12 amino acids. The CDR3 DNA sequence: TGTGCCAGCACCTTGTCCTGGGGGGAAGCTTTCTTT. The encoded protein is CASTLSWGEAFF.

The chain has TRBV6-2 or TRBV6-3 and TRBJ2-7; 10 bases match TRBD2. This CDR3 is 14 amino acids long. Germline CDR1 MNHEY, CDR2 SVGEGT. V shed 6 bases and J 3 bases; nucleotides not matched to a gene: 5. The CDR3 is CASSKLAGGYEQYF. In nucleotides, the CDR3 is TGTGCCAGCAGCAAGTTAGCGGGAGGCTACGAGCAGTACTTC.

J is TRBJ1-2 and V is TRBV30; D might be TRBD1 (5 bases). V was shortened by 4 bases and J by 6 bases, with 12 bases between the two germline ends. The CDR3 runs to 12 residues. The germline V gene has CDR1 GTSNPN and CDR2 SVGIG (reference sequence). CDR3 coding DNA: TGTGCCTGGATGGGCGGGGCGCATGGCTACACCTTC. Amino acid sequence: CAWMGGAHGYTF.

This clonotype was recorded only once. The V call is TRBV7-9, the J call TRBJ1-1; 10 nucleotides agree with TRBD1. This CDR3 is 15 amino acids long. Trimming cost V 5 bases and J 3 bases; bases outside gene matches: 6. Germline CDR1 reads SEHNR; CDR2 reads FQNEAQ (reference sequence). The CDR3 protein is CASSIRQGADTEAFF. CDR3 nucleotides: TGTGCCAGCAGCATTAGACAGGGGGCGGACACTGAAGCTTTCTTT.

The table lists this clonotype with a few counts. This chain connects TRBV6-5 to TRBJ1-1; D call uncertain. CDR1 and CDR2 from the germline V gene are MNHEY and SVGAGI. Trimming cost V 8 bases and J 1 base, with 14 bases left between them. The CDR3 spans 14 residues. The DNA for the CDR3 is TGTGCCAGCGTCCACGCCGGCTGGAACACTGAAGCTTTCTTT. This codes for CASVHAGWNTEAFF.

CDR3 coding DNA: TGTGCCAGCAGTTACTCGGTGGCCAGTTACGAGCAGTACTTC. The encoded protein is CASSYSVASYEQYF. The V and J genes are TRBV6-2 or TRBV6-3 and TRBJ2-7; D not resolved. CDR1 and CDR2 (germline): MNHEY, SVGEGT. Trimming shortened V by 0 bases and J by 4 bases, and 10 bases separated the two germline ends. This CDR3 comprises 14 residues.